Below, one TCR beta chain is given with its context. This clonotype has more than one count but fewer than ten. Its target antigen remains unknown. Within one base of it there is no much larger clone, and no base qualities were kept. The sample comes from a study of early T cells in non-severe SARS-CoV-2 infection (dated by TCRdb to 2020 to 2022). With regard to the full study: TCR sequencing used bulk RNA from unsorted whole blood, so alpha and beta chains could not be paired. Broader findings and caveats from the paper: VDJdb matching was skewed toward anti-spike CD8 responses, so virus-specific expansions were likely underestimated and private and CD4 specificities were missed.

The library was made by 5' RACE. Sequencing used a NextSeq 500. The TCR library protocol attached unique molecular identifiers to individual cDNA molecules to correct for sequencing error and PCR bias. Both TCR alpha and beta chains were sequenced, and tight co-correlation was observed between alpha and beta sequence abundances in each sample. As for the original processing: Decombinator V4 was used to perform V gene, J gene and CDR3 annotation of TCR sequences. TCRs were defined as expanded if a significant change between any two time points was detected under a Poisson model with p below 0.0001. TCR abundances were normalised to the total number of TCRs sequenced per sample and were expressed as counts per million. TRAV1-2 paired with TRAJ12, TRAJ20 or TRAJ33 defined MAIT TCRs, while TRAV10 paired with TRAJ18 defined iNKT TCRs. VDJdb, accessed 1 November 2021, was searched for CMV, EBV and SARS-CoV-2 annotated TCRs, excluding TCRs annotated for multiple antigens. TCRdb applied fastp at Q25 and MiXCR to the public reads, then kept only in-frame beta chains. Rows with a matching CDR3 protein are joined into one entry that keeps the most common DNA and genes. The V and J calls follow TCRdb's processing rather than the paper's. The sample table contains just under 90,000 distinct CDR3 sequences; only one count was recorded for 13% to 15% of them. The ten top clones hold about 7.5% of the sample.

The study was a case-control design nested within a healthcare worker cohort in London, UK, with weekly nasopharyngeal swab PCR tests and blood sampling. Healthcare workers were enrolled in the week of the UK lockdown, from 23 to 31 March 2020, and were followed every week for up to roughly 16 weeks. The CDR3 spans 15 residues, from the cysteine through the phenylalanine. Of the read, only the CDR3 DNA is kept; its 45 bases are in frame from base 1. V and J lose 0 bases and 6 bases, and a span of 15 bases separates them. CDR1 and CDR2, per the germline V gene (reference sequence), are MNHNY and SVGAGI.

Sequences were obtained from whole blood. The receptor's source is an adult who was a healthcare worker with PCR-confirmed SARS-CoV-2 infection or an uninfected control (not recorded which). Recombination linked TRBV6-6 to TRBJ2-7, with TRBD1 perhaps the D gene, on 7 matching bases. The CDR3 protein is CASSYSSQGGREQYF. The nucleotide sequence reads TGTGCCAGCAGTTACTCGAGTCAGGGGGGTCGCGAGCAGTACTTC.